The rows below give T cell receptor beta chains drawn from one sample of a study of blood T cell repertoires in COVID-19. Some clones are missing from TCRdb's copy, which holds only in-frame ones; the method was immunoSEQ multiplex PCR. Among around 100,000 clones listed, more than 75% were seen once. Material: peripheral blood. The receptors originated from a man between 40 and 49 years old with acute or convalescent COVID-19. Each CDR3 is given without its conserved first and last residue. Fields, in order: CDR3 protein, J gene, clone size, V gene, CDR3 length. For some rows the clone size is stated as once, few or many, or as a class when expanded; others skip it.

cdr3_aa: ASSLPGTGENGYT; j_call: TRBJ1-2; clone_size: once; v_call: TRBV28; cdr3_length: 13
cdr3_aa: ASSLVGGGGEQY; j_call: TRBJ2-7; clone_size: .; v_call: TRBV5-1; cdr3_length: 12
cdr3_aa: ASSNTDRDRAF; j_call: TRBJ1-1; clone_size: .; v_call: TRBV3-1/TRBV3-2; cdr3_length: 11
cdr3_aa: ASSLSGSRTDTQY; j_call: TRBJ2-3; clone_size: .; v_call: TRBV27; cdr3_length: 13
cdr3_aa: ASSKEQGFPTNEKLF; j_call: TRBJ1-4; clone_size: .; v_call: TRBV21-1; cdr3_length: 15
cdr3_aa: ASSLVGSQEQY; j_call: TRBJ2-7; clone_size: .; v_call: TRBV7-9; cdr3_length: 11
cdr3_aa: ASSPSQGDPYNEQF; j_call: TRBJ2-1; clone_size: .; v_call: TRBV5-1; cdr3_length: 14
cdr3_aa: ASSLGSGPFSYEQY; j_call: TRBJ2-7; clone_size: .; v_call: TRBV28; cdr3_length: 14
cdr3_aa: ASRQGTDYGYT; j_call: TRBJ1-2; clone_size: .; v_call: TRBV2; cdr3_length: 11
cdr3_aa: ASSLMGQGMETQY; j_call: TRBJ2-5; clone_size: .; v_call: TRBV5-1; cdr3_length: 13